This T cell receptor beta chain was captured in a study of cytotoxic CD8 clonotypes in ibrutinib-treated CLL. Study in general: Responses: some 24 partial, 2 complete; after median around 70 months, 14 stayed remitted, approximately twelve progressed.

In this sample, this clone turned up once. The method was immunoSEQ multiplex PCR; TCRdb's version includes in-frame clones alone and lacks a portion of them. The data show around 160,000 clones, 81% seen once. Approximately 1.9 micrograms of genomic DNA, which was extracted from cryopreserved PBMCs, served as the material used for the TCR beta libraries. Source: PBMCs, taken after 12 months of ibrutinib treatment. The source is a human donor with chronic lymphocytic leukemia.

CDR3 sequence: CASSRQTGGDGGELFF. The CDR3 DNA is TGCGCCAGCAGCCGACAGACAGGGGGCGACGGCGGGGAGCTGTTTTTT. The chain recombines TRBV4-3 with TRBJ2-2; TRBD1 matches 10 bases. J was trimmed by 7 bases and V by 4 bases; bases with no gene match: 9. There are 16 residues in the CDR3. CDR1 and CDR2 from the germline V gene are LGHNA and YSLEER.